A single sample is the source of the 5 T cell receptor beta chains below, sequenced in a study of Ad26.COV2.S vaccination and SARS-CoV-2 variants. The treatment is: approximately 18 received Ad26.COV2.S at low or high dose, single or two shots; about 5 received placebo; per-sample allocation not given. Samples were taken on day 63 after the first vaccine or placebo injection. Profiled with immunoSEQ multiplex PCR; TCRdb holds only in-frame clones, not every one. The sample has around 300,000 clones; around 88% are singletons. The specimen comprised peripheral blood, sampled in a trial of Ad26.COV2.S vaccine versus placebo. The receptors derive from a person aged 18-60 years who received the Ad26.COV2.S COVID-19 vaccine or a placebo.

The chain uses TRBV5-6 and TRBJ2-1; D is undetermined. This CDR3 is 12 amino acids long. V dropped 6 bases and J dropped 7 bases, with 11 bases sitting between them. Germline values: CDR1 SGHDT, CDR2 YYEEEE. CDR3 nucleotide sequence: TGTGCCAGCAACTCCCCAGCTAATGAGCAGTTCTTC. Translated, it gives CASNSPANEQFF.

This sequence joins TRBV15 and TRBJ2-3; D possibly corresponds to TRBD2 (6 bases). The CDR3 length is 14 residues. Germline CDR1 and CDR2: LNHNV and YYDKDF (reference sequence). V was trimmed by 5 bases and J by 2 bases, leaving 11 bases between them. CDR3 DNA: TGTGCCACCAGCGGCGGGGCAGACACAGATACGCAGTATTTT. Translated: CATSGGADTDTQYF.

This chain links TRBV7-9 with TRBJ2-1; TRBD2 matches 10 bases. The CDR3 consists of 16 residues. The germline gives CDR1 SEHNR, CDR2 FQNEAQ (reference sequence). V shed 4 bases, J shed 2 bases, and the junction held 5 bases outside the gene matches. The chain's CDR3 is CASSSTSGTAYNEQFF. CDR3 DNA sequence: TGTGCCAGCAGCTCCACTAGCGGGACGGCCTACAATGAGCAGTTCTTC. Combining the CDR3 with reference TRBV7-9 and TRBJ2-1 gives the whole variable domain DTGVSQNPRHKITKRGQNVTFRCDPISEHNRLYWYRQTLGQGPEFLTYFQNEAQLEKSRLLSDRFSAERPKGSFSTLEIQRTEQGDSAMYLCASSSTSGTAYNEQFFGPGTRLTVL.

A remark on this clone: Other DNA sequences from this sample encode an identical CDR3 as well. This chain joins TRBV15 and TRBJ2-7, with D unclear. Germline V gives CDR1 LNHNV, CDR2 YYDKDF (reference sequence). V lost 0 bases, J lost 0 bases, and 6 bases lay in between. The length of the CDR3 is 14 residues. In nucleotides, the CDR3 is TGTGCCACCAGCAGAGATAGAAGCTCCTACGAGCAGTACTTC. Translating gives CATSRDRSSYEQYF.

The rearrangement links TRBV21-1 to TRBJ1-4. TRBV21-1 is a pseudogene segment. The CDR3 consists of 13 residues. The CDR3 bases are TGTGCCAGCAGCTCCGAGACCCCCCATAAACTGTTTTTT. Protein: CASSSETPHKLFF.